This T cell receptor (beta chain) was identified during a study of molecular identifiers for immune sequencing clone quantification. The CDR3 has 14 residues. Looked up from germline, CDR1 is MGHDK and CDR2 is SYGVNS. The V and J ends lost 1 base and 1 base respectively, with 6 bases between them. This clonotype was counted many times. TCRdb re-called the PCR reads through MiXCR, storing one row per CDR3 protein. The sample holds about 640,000 distinct CDR3 sequences; nearly 20% are singletons and the top ten take roughly 0.85%. The sample comprised naive CD8+ T cells from blood, with Jurkat cell RNA spiked in. Documented subset: FACS-sorted CD8+CD4-CCR7+CD45RA+ naive T cells. The receptor was isolated from a human donor in good health. Some libraries in this study had Jurkat cell RNA spiked in. The chain links TRBV25-1 to TRBJ2-3; no firm D call. DNA for the CDR3: TGTGCCAGCAGTGAATGGCTAGGCACAGATACGCAGTATTTT. This translates into CASSEWLGTDTQYF.